Detailed here is one T cell receptor (beta chain). It has no known antigen specificity. It has no much larger one-base neighbor in the sample; base qualities were not kept. This record comes from a study of blood T cell repertoires in COVID-19 (dated by TCRdb to about 2020). Background for the entire study: Samples covering the acute and convalescent phases of COVID-19 were provided by collaborators in the United States, Italy and Spain. The prospective study material was composed of cDNA or gDNA derived from T cells, B-cell-depleted T cells, or PBMCs. The dataset comprised deeply sampled blood TCRbeta repertoires from subjects exposed to, actively infected with, or recovered from COVID-19. The repertoires were released in a freely available public database intended as a resource for research on the immune response to SARS-CoV-2. Samples were obtained from the ongoing ImmuneRACE study (first 160 participants) and from 950 to 1,500 subjects provided by 6 global collaborators. Sample metadata almost always included a de-identified subject ID, COVID-19 status, age in years and sex. Where HLA class I and class II types were available, the types were taken from metadata supplied by the sample provider, not from assay-based typing. The paper as a whole reports these results and caveats: The quantity of clinical and demographic metadata differed by source and by participant and was supplied without curation.

V loses 5 bases at its end and J loses 8 bases; junction bases beyond the gene matches: 7. CDR3 length: 13 amino acids, cysteine to phenylalanine. Only CDR3 DNA is held: 39 bases, read in frame from base 1. CDR1 is given as SEHNR and CDR2 as FQNEAQ, both from the germline V gene (reference sequence). TCRbeta CDR3 regions were amplified from genomic DNA by means of the immunoSEQ Assay, a bias-controlled multiplex PCR. The study's processing was this. Within the assay, amplification of reference gene primers was used to estimate how many nucleated cells each sample contained. To quantify the absolute abundance of each unique TCRbeta CDR3 rearrangement, sequence reads were collapsed and filtered. For each sample, productive Simpson clonality was calculated as the square root of Simpson's diversity index across productive rearrangements. What TCRdb holds here is the immuneACCESS table cut down to in-frame rearrangements. Part of the clones is not present; checked against another copy, under half of the missing clones reflect an unresolved V gene, and the others are unexplained. That table furnishes V, J and clone size, whereas the DNA furnished D and trimming. The sample records 150,000 or so clones, around four fifths of which are singletons. The ten largest clones represent around two fifths of the sample.

Whole blood was collected in K2EDTA tubes by collaborating institutions according to the institutions' own protocols. For TCRbeta analysis, collaborator samples were shipped as frozen whole blood, as isolated PBMCs, or as DNA extracted from either sample type. The rearranged segments are TRBV7-9 and TRBJ1-2; TRBD1 fits 8 bases in the junction. This clonotype was obtained from a human donor in a cohort sampled during active COVID-19. Sequenced sample: peripheral blood. Here is the DNA: TGTGCCAGCAGCGATGGACAGGGAGGCGGCTACACCTTC. Its translation reads: CASSDGQGGGYTF.